What follows is one T cell receptor beta chain and its context. Per the authors' pipeline: Reference gene primer amplification gave nucleated cell count estimates. Profiling relied on immunoSEQ multiplex PCR, and the TCRdb table lists in-frame clones only, not all of them. D and trimming come from the DNA, and the V and J calls and clone size come from that table. The sample holds some 350,000 clones, about four fifths seen once. This specimen belongs to a study of blood T cell repertoires in COVID-19. Study context: Sites across the United States, Italy and Spain contributed samples from acute and convalescent COVID-19. PBMCs, B-cell-depleted T cells, or T cells provided the cDNA or gDNA that made up the material.

This CDR3 has 14 amino acids. Germline CDR1 and CDR2: MNHEY and SMNVEV (reference sequence). The ends were cut back, 1 base at V and 0 bases at J, with 6 bases in the middle. Material for sequencing was peripheral blood. This receptor was identified in a man between 25 and 39 years old with active or convalescent COVID-19. The chain uses TRBV27 and TRBJ1-1; D may be TRBD1 (6 bases). The CDR3 sequence: CASSLYRVNTEAFF. As DNA, the CDR3 is TGTGCCAGCAGTTTATACAGGGTGAACACTGAAGCTTTCTTT.